These 26 T cell receptor beta chains originate from one sample sequenced in a study of blood T cell repertoires in COVID-19. The table came from immunoSEQ multiplex PCR; TCRdb's copy has only in-frame clones and leaves some out. The sample contains 100,000 or so clones, 70% to 85% of which appear only once. The sequencing sample was made of peripheral blood. Source of these receptors: a man in his fifties or sixties with active or convalescent COVID-19.

The CDR3 region is CASSMRAGSSYNEQFF. DNA of the CDR3: TGTGCCAGTAGTATGCGAGCGGGGAGCTCCTACAATGAGCAGTTCTTC. The chain has TRBV19 and TRBJ2-1; TRBD2 matches 7 bases. This CDR3 is 16 amino acids long. Per the germline V gene, CDR1 is LNHDA and CDR2 is SQIVND (reference sequence). V shed 3 bases and J 0 bases; nucleotides not matched to a gene: 5.

This sequence joins TRBV11-2 and TRBJ1-5; D gene unclear. Germline V gene data show CDR1 as SGHAT and CDR2 as FQNNGV. The CDR3 runs to 13 residues. V lost 1 base and J 5 bases, leaving 6 bases between the germline ends. CDR3 in amino acids: CASSLGSDQPQHF. The CDR3 bases are TGTGCCAGCAGCTTAGGTTCGGATCAGCCCCAGCATTTT.

J is TRBJ2-5 and V is TRBV5-4; 8 bases align to TRBD2. The CDR3 has 14 amino acids. The germline gives CDR1 SGHNT, CDR2 YYREEE (reference sequence). J was trimmed by 1 base and V by 5 bases; bases with no gene match: 4. The CDR3 nucleotides read TGTGCCAGCAGGTTAGCGGGGTTCCAAGAGACCCAGTACTTC. Residues: CASRLAGFQETQYF.

The genes are TRBV9 and TRBJ2-3; 7 bases agree with TRBD1. CDR1 is SGDLS, CDR2 YYNGEE, per germline. The junction had 15 bases not matched to a gene; V was cut back by 6 bases and J by 2 bases. CDR3 length equals 17 residues. The CDR3 DNA is TGTGCCAGCACCCCCCGAGGGGACAGCTCTTACACAGATACGCAGTATTTT. The encoded protein is CASTPRGDSSYTDTQYF.

CDR3 in amino acids: CASSLSGSGGYTF. The CDR3 DNA sequence: TGTGCCAGCAGTTTGTCCGGGAGTGGTGGCTACACCTTC. This chain joins TRBV28 and TRBJ1-2; D remains unclear. This CDR3 comprises 13 residues. The germline gives CDR1 MDHEN, CDR2 SYDVKM. With 3 bases removed from V and 7 bases from J, the gap between germline ends came to 12 bases.

The chain employs TRBV6-5 and TRBJ1-2, with 9 bases identical to TRBD1. The CDR3 sequence is 13 residues long. Losses at the gene ends were 6 bases for V and 8 bases for J; bases not matched to a gene: 7. The germline CDR1 and CDR2 sequences are MNHEY and SVGAGI. In DNA, the CDR3 is TGTGCCAGCAGCCGGGACAGGGTGGGAGGCTACACCTTC. Protein sequence: CASSRDRVGGYTF.

The V and J genes are TRBV21-1 and TRBJ1-4. TRBV21-1 is flagged as a pseudogene. The CDR3 is 18 amino acids. The CDR3 sequence: CASRSLGRLPGRNEKLFF. The CDR3 region has the DNA TGTGCCAGCAGATCCCTAGGGAGACTCCCCGGTCGCAATGAAAAACTGTTTTTT.

CDR3 bases: TGTGCCTGGAGTACTGGACAGGGCGGGGGCTACACCTTC. It encodes CAWSTGQGGGYTF. The chain joins TRBV30 to TRBJ1-2; 8 bases are a match to TRBD1. The germline gives CDR1 GTSNPN, CDR2 SVGIG (reference sequence). The CDR3 has 13 residues. V lost 2 bases to trimming and J lost 8 bases; unmatched junction nucleotides: 7.

The genes are TRBV5-1 and TRBJ1-1; 7 bases are a match to TRBD1. Germline trimming cut 4 bases from V and 1 base from J; bases unmatched to any gene: 7. This CDR3 is 15 amino acids long. Germline lookup yields CDR1 SGHRS and CDR2 YFSETQ. The CDR3 DNA reads TGCGCCAGCAGCCAAGGGGGCTCTAAGAACACTGAAGCTTTCTTT. This gives the protein CASSQGGSKNTEAFF.

Here the CDR3 reads CASSPGLAGVGEQFF. In DNA, the CDR3 is TGTGCCAGCAGTCCGGGACTAGCGGGAGTGGGTGAGCAGTTCTTC. The chain couples TRBV2 to TRBJ2-1; 14 bases agree with TRBD2. Germline CDR1 and CDR2: SNHLY and FYNNEI. This CDR3 is 15 amino acids long. Trimming removed 5 bases from V and 9 bases from J; junction bases left unmatched: 6.

A few counts support this clone. This sequence joins TRBV6-5 and TRBJ2-3; 9 bases map to TRBD2. This CDR3 comprises 15 residues. Trimming took 0 bases from V and 6 from J; bases not matched to a gene: 4. Germline assignment: CDR1 MNHEY and CDR2 SVGAGI. Here the CDR3 DNA reads TGTGCCAGCAGTTACTCTAGCGGGAGAAGGGATACGCAGTATTTT. It encodes CASSYSSGRRDTQYF.

The chain employs TRBV10-2 and TRBJ1-5; D unresolved. This CDR3 region has 13 residues. Trimming cost V 6 bases and J 0 bases, with 6 bases left between them. The germline gives CDR1 WSHSY, CDR2 SAAADI. CDR3 region: CASSPDSNQPQHF. CDR3 coding DNA: TGCGCCAGCAGCCCAGATAGCAATCAGCCCCAGCATTTT.

V usage is TRBV28 and J usage is TRBJ2-1, with 12 bases identical to TRBD2. The CDR3 sequence is 14 residues long. The germline gives CDR1 MDHEN, CDR2 SYDVKM. The J segment lost 9 bases and the V segment lost 8 bases, leaving 8 bases of the junction unmatched. The CDR3 reads CASHLAGGPSEQFF. The CDR3 DNA reads TGTGCCAGCCACCTAGCGGGAGGGCCGAGTGAGCAGTTCTTC.

The chain joins TRBV29-1 to TRBJ1-2; TRBD1 might be the D (5 bases). The ends were cut back, 4 bases at V and 4 bases at J, with 13 bases in the middle. Germline CDR1 and CDR2: SQVTM and ANQGSEA. The CDR3 contains 13 residues. The CDR3: CSVATSGGYGYTF. The CDR3 DNA follows: TGCAGCGTTGCCACTTCCGGGGGCTATGGCTACACCTTC.

The gene calls are TRBV7-9 and TRBJ2-1; 8 nucleotides line up with TRBD2. This CDR3 spans 18 amino acids. Losses at the gene ends were 4 bases for V and 2 bases for J; bases not matched to a gene: 13. Germline CDR1 and CDR2: SEHNR and FQNEAQ (reference sequence). Here the CDR3 reads CASSSPGGRQPPYNEQFF. Written as DNA, the CDR3 is TGTGCCAGCAGCTCCCCGGGAGGGAGGCAGCCCCCCTACAATGAGCAGTTCTTC.

There are a few counts of this clone. The gene calls are TRBV6-1 and TRBJ1-1; D is ambiguous. The ends were cut back, 3 bases at V and 3 bases at J, with 14 bases in the middle. Germline V gene lookup returns CDR1 MNHNS and CDR2 SASEGT. The CDR3 spans 15 residues. In DNA, the CDR3 is TGTGCCAGCAGTGACGACACTCAAATTTACACTGAAGCTTTCTTT. Amino acid sequence: CASSDDTQIYTEAFF.

This sequence joins TRBV6-1 and TRBJ2-7, with D maybe TRBD2 (5 bases). Trimming stripped 0 bases from V and 4 bases from J, with 7 bases between. CDR3 length equals 13 residues. Germline CDR1 and CDR2: MNHNS and SASEGT. Written as DNA, the CDR3 is TGTGCCAGCAGTGAAGCGCGAGGGTACGAGCAGTACGTC. This translates into CASSEARGYEQYV.

V is TRBV9 and J is TRBJ2-3; no definite D call. There are 14 residues in the CDR3. Trimming removed 6 bases from V and 2 bases from J, with 13 bases in between. The germline gives CDR1 SGDLS, CDR2 YYNGEE. The CDR3 loop is CASKSQEDTDTQYF. CDR3 sequence (DNA): TGTGCCAGCAAATCCCAGGAAGACACAGATACGCAGTATTTT.

The rearrangement links TRBV5-1 to TRBJ1-1; 10 positions match TRBD1. J was trimmed by 1 base and V by 0 bases; bases with no gene match: 0. This CDR3 has 15 amino acids. Germline V gene data show CDR1 as SGHRS and CDR2 as YFSETQ. The CDR3 loop reads CASSLGQGANTEAFF. CDR3 DNA: TGCGCCAGCAGCTTGGGACAGGGGGCGAACACTGAAGCTTTCTTT.

The genes are TRBV19 and TRBJ2-3; 11 positions agree with TRBD2. This CDR3 contains 19 residues. Trimming cost V 7 bases and J 5 bases; bases outside gene matches: 20. Looked up from germline, CDR1 is LNHDA and CDR2 is SQIVND (reference sequence). The CDR3 nucleotides read TGTGCCAGTAACAACAGGGGAGGGGCTAGCGGGAGGCAGATAGATACGCAGTATTTT. It is translated as CASNNRGGASGRQIDTQYF.

This chain uses TRBV5-4 with TRBJ2-6; 10 bases line up with TRBD1. This CDR3 spans 19 amino acids. The V gene end was trimmed by 5 bases and the J gene end by 1 base; junction bases not matched to a gene: 12. The V gene's germline CDR1 is SGHNT and CDR2 YYREEE (reference sequence). CDR3: CASRGGTGAFGSGANVLTF. CDR3 coding DNA: TGTGCCAGCAGGGGAGGGACAGGGGCCTTTGGGTCTGGGGCCAACGTCCTGACTTTC.

This clone was detected only once. V and J are TRBV4-3 and TRBJ1-1; D not resolved. Germline CDR1 LGHNA, CDR2 YSLEER. The CDR3 has 15 amino acids. Deletions cut 0 bases from V and 5 bases from J, with 13 bases between. The CDR3 DNA sequence: TGCGCCAGCAGCCAAGAGTTCCCCCGGGTTACTGAAGCTTTCTTT. Encoded protein: CASSQEFPRVTEAFF.

J is TRBJ2-3 and V is TRBV5-4; tentatively, D is TRBD1 (5 bases). The CDR3 consists of 14 residues. The germline V and J ends were trimmed by 4 bases and 2 bases, with 11 bases remaining between them. Germline V gene lookup returns CDR1 SGHNT and CDR2 YYREEE (reference sequence). The CDR3 here is CASSPDSSTDTQYF. The CDR3 bases are TGTGCCAGCAGCCCTGACAGCTCCACAGATACGCAGTATTTT.

The chain has TRBV2 and TRBJ1-1; TRBD1 is a possible D gene (6 bases). The V and J ends lost 6 bases and 1 base respectively, with 12 bases between them. CDR3 length: 14 amino acids. Germline V CDR1 and CDR2: SNHLY, FYNNEI. The CDR3 DNA sequence: TGTGCCAGCAGACAAGGGACAACGAACACTGAAGCTTTCTTT. It is translated as CASRQGTTNTEAFF. The full variable domain, rest sourced from reference TRBV2 and TRBJ1-1, is EPEVTQTPSHQVTQMGQEVILRCVPISNHLYFYWYRQILGQKVEFLVSFYNNEISEKSEIFDDQFSVERPDGSNFTLKIRSTKLEDSAMYFCASRQGTTNTEAFFGQGTRLTVV.

The chain carries TRBV5-4 and TRBJ1-4, with D hard to call. Trimming shortened V by 4 bases and J by 3 bases, and 7 bases separated the two germline ends. The V gene's germline CDR1 is SGHNT and CDR2 YYREEE (reference sequence). The CDR3 loop spans 13 amino acids. As DNA, the CDR3 is TGTGCCAGCAGCCCCGGGGCTAATGAAAAACTGTTTTTT. Translation gives CASSPGANEKLFF.

The chain uses TRBV5-1 and TRBJ2-1; the match to TRBD2 covers 12 bases. V shed 0 bases, J shed 6 bases, and the junction held 4 bases outside the gene matches. The germline V gene encodes CDR1 SGHRS and CDR2 YFSETQ. This CDR3 contains 16 residues. CDR3 protein: CASSLGPGLAGNEQFF. CDR3 coding DNA: TGCGCCAGCAGCTTGGGACCGGGACTAGCGGGCAATGAGCAGTTCTTC.